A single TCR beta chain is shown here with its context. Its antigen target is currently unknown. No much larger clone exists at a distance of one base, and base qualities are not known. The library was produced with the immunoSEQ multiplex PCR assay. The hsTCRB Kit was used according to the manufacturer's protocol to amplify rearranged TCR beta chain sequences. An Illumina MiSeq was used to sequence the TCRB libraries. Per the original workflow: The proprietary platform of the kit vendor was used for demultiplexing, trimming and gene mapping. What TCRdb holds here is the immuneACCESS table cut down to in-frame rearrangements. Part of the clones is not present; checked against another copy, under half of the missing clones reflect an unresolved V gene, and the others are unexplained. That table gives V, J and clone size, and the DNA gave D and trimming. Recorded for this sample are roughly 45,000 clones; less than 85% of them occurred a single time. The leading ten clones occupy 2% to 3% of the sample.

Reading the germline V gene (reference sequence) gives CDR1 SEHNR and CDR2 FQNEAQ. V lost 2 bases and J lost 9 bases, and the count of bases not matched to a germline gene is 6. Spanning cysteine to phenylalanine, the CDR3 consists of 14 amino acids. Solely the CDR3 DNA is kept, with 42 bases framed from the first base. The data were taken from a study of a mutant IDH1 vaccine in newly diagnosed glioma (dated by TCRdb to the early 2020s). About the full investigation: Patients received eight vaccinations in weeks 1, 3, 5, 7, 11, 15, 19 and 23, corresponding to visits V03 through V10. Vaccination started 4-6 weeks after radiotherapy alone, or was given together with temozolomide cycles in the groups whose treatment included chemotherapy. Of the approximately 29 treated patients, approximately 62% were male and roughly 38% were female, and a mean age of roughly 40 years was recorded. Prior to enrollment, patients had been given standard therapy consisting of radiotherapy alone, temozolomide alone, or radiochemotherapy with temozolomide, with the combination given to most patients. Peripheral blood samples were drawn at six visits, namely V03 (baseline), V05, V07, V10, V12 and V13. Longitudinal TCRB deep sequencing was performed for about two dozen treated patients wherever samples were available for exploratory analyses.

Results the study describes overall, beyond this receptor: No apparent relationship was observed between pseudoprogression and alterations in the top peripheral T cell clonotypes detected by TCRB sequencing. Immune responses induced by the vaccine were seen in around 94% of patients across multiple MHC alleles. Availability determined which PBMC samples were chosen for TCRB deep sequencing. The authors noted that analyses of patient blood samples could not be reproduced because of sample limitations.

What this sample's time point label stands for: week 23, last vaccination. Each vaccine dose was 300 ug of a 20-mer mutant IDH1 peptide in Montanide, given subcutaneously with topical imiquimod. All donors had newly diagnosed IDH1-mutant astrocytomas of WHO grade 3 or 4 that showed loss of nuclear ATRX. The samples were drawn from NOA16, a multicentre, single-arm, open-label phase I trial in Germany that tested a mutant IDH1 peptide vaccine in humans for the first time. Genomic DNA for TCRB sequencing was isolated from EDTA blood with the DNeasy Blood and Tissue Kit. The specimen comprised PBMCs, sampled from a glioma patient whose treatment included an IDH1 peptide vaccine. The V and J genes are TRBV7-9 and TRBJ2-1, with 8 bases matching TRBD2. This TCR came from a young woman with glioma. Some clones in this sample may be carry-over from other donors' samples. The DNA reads TGTGCCAGCAGCTTACCGGGACTAGTCGGTGAGCAGTTCTTC. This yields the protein CASSLPGLVGEQFF.